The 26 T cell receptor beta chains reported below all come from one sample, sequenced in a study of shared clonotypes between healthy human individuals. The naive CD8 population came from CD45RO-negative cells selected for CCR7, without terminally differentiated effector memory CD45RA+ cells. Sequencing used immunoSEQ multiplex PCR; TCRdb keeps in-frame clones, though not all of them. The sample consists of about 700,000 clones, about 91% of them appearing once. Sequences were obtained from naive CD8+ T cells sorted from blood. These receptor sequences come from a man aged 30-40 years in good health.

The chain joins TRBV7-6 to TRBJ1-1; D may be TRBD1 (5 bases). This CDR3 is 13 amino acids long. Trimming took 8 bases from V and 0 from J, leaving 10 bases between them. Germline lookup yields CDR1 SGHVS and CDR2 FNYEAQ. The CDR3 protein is CASGRGMNTEAFF. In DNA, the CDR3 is TGTGCCAGCGGTCGGGGGATGAACACTGAAGCTTTCTTT.

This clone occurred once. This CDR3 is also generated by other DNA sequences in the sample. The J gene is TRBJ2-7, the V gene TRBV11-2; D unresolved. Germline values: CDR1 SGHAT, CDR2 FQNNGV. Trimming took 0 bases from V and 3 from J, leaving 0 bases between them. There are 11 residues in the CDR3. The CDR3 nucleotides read TGTGCCAGCAGCTTAGACTACGAGCAGTACTTC. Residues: CASSLDYEQYF.

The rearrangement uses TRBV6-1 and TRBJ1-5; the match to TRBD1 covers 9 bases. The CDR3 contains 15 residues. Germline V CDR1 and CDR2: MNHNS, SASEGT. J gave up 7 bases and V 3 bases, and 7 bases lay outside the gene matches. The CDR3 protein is CASSDYDRGDQPQHF. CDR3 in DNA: TGTGCCAGCAGTGACTACGACAGGGGGGACCAGCCCCAGCATTTT.

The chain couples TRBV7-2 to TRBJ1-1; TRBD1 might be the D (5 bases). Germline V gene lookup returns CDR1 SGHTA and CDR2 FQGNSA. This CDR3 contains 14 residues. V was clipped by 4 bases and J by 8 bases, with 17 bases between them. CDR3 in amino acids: CASSYSTGFEEAFF. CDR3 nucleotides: TGTGCCAGCAGCTACAGTACAGGATTTGAAGAAGCTTTCTTT.

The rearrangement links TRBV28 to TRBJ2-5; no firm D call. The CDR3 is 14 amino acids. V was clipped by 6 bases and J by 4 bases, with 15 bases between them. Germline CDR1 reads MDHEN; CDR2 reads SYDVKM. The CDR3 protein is CASRSSLSRETQYF. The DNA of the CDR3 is TGTGCCAGCAGGAGCAGTCTGTCTCGAGAGACCCAGTACTTC. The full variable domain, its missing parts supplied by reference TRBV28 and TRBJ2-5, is DVKVTQSSRYLVKRTGEKVFLECVQDMDHENMFWYRQDPGLGLRLIYFSYDVKMKEKGDIPEGYSVSREKKERFSLILESASTNQTSMYLCASRSSLSRETQYFGPGTRLLVL.

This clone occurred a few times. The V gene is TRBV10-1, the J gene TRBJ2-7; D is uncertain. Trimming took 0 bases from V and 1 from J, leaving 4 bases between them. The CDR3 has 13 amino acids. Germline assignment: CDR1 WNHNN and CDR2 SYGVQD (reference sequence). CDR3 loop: CASSESISYEQYF. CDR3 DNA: TGCGCCAGCAGTGAGTCGATTTCCTACGAGCAGTACTTC.

The CDR3 loop is CASSSSGTGSRDTQYF. Here the CDR3 DNA reads TGTGCCAGCAGCTCATCCGGGACAGGGAGTAGAGATACGCAGTATTTT. V is TRBV7-8 and J is TRBJ2-3; 9 bases agree with TRBD1. The CDR3 runs to 16 residues. The J segment lost 5 bases and the V segment lost 4 bases, leaving 10 bases of the junction unmatched. Germline CDR1 is SGHVS and CDR2 is FQNEAQ.

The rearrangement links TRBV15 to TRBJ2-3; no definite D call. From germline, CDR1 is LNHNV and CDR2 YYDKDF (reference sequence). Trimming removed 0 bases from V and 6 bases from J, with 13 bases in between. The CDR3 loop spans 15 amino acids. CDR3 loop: CATSRERLVADTQYF. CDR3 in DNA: TGTGCCACCAGCAGAGAGAGGCTAGTAGCCGATACGCAGTATTTT.

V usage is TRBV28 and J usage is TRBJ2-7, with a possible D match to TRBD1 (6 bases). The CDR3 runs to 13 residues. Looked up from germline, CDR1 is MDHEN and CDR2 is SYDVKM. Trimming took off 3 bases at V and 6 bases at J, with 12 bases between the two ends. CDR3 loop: CASSFARGGEQYF. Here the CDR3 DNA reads TGTGCCAGCAGTTTCGCCAGGGGCGGCGAGCAGTACTTC.

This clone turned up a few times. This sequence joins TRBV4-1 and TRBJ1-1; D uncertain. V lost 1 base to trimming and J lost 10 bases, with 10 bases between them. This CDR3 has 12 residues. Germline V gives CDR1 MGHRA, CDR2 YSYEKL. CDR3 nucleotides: TGCGCCAGCAGCCAAGTCGGGTGGGTAGCTTTCTTT. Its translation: CASSQVGWVAFF.

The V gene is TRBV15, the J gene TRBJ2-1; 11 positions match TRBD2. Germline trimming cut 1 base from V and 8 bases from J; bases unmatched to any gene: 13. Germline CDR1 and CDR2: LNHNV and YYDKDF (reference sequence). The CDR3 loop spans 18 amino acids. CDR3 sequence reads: CATSRGSGRAAWMDEQFF. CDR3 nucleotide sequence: TGTGCCACCAGCAGAGGTAGCGGGAGGGCCGCCTGGATGGATGAGCAGTTCTTC.

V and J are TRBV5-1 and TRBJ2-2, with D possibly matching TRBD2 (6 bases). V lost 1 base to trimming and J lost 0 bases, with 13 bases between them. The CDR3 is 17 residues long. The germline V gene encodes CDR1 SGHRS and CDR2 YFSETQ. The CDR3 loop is CASSLSPSAPNTGELFF. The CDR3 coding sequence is TGCGCCAGCAGCTTGAGTCCTAGCGCACCGAACACCGGGGAGCTGTTTTTT.

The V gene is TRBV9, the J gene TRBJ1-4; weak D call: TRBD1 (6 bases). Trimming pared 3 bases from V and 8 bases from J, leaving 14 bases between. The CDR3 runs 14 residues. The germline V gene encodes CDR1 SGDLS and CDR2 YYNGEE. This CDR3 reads CASSEETGGEKLFF. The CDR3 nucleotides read TGTGCCAGCAGCGAGGAGACAGGAGGCGAAAAACTGTTTTTT.

The CDR3 DNA is TGTGCCAGCAGTGACCATGGCAGGCCCGACACAGATACGCAGTATTTT. It encodes CASSDHGRPDTDTQYF. The V call is TRBV2, the J call TRBJ2-3; D not resolved. Germline V CDR1 and CDR2: SNHLY, FYNNEI. With 3 bases removed from V and 2 bases from J, the gap between germline ends came to 15 bases. This CDR3 has 16 residues. The variable domain in full, completed from reference TRBV2 and TRBJ2-3, reads EPEVTQTPSHQVTQMGQEVILRCVPISNHLYFYWYRQILGQKVEFLVSFYNNEISEKSEIFDDQFSVERPDGSNFTLKIRSTKLEDSAMYFCASSDHGRPDTDTQYFGPGTRLTVL.

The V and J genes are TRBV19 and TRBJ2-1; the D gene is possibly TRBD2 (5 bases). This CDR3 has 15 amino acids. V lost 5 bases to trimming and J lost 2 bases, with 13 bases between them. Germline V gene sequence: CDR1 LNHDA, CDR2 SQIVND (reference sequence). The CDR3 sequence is CASSLSGTTYNEQFF. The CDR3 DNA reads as TGTGCCAGTAGTCTCAGCGGCACTACCTACAATGAGCAGTTCTTC.

Here the CDR3 DNA reads TGTGCCAGCAGCTTAGAGGGACTAGCGGGAGGGACCTCCCTGGACGAGCAGTACTTC. Translating it yields CASSLEGLAGGTSLDEQYF. The V and J genes are TRBV7-6 and TRBJ2-7, with 16 bases fitting TRBD2. Germline V gene data show CDR1 as SGHVS and CDR2 as FNYEAQ. The J segment lost 5 bases and the V segment lost 1 base, leaving 11 bases of the junction unmatched. CDR3 length equals 19 residues.

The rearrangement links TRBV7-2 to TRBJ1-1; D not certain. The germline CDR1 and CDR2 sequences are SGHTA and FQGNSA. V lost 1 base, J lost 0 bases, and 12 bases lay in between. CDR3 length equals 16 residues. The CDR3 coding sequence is TGTGCCAGCAGCTTAGGGCCTTCCTTCATGAACACTGAAGCTTTCTTT. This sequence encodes CASSLGPSFMNTEAFF.

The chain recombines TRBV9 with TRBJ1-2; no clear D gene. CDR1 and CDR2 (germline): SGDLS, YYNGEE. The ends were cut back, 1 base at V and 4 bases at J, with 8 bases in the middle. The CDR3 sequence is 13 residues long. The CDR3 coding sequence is TGTGCCAGCAGCGTAAGCGCCGCCTATGGCTACACCTTC. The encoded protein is CASSVSAAYGYTF.

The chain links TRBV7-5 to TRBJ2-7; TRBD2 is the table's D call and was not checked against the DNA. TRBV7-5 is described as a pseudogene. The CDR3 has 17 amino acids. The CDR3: CVRSSQSLAGGVHEQYF. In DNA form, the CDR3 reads TGTGTCAGAAGCTCACAATCACTAGCGGGAGGTGTCCACGAGCAGTACTTC.

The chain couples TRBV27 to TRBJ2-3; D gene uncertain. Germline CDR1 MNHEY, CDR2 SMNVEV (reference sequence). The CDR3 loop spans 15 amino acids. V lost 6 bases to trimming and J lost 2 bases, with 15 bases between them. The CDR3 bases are TGTGCCAGCAGCGCTGTGCCCGTCCCCACAGATACGCAGTATTTT. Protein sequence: CASSAVPVPTDTQYF.

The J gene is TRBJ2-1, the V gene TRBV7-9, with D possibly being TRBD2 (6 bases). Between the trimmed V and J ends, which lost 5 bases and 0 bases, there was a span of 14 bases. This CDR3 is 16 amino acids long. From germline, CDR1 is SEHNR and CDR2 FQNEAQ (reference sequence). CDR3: CASSKTSGPSYNEQFF. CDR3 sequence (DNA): TGTGCCAGCAGCAAGACTAGTGGCCCCTCCTACAATGAGCAGTTCTTC. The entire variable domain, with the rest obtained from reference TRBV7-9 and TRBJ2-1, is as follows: DTGVSQNPRHKITKRGQNVTFRCDPISEHNRLYWYRQTLGQGPEFLTYFQNEAQLEKSRLLSDRFSAERPKGSFSTLEIQRTEQGDSAMYLCASSKTSGPSYNEQFFGPGTRLTVL.

Written as DNA, the CDR3 is TGTGCCAGCAGTAGGGAGGGGGCTTCGAACACTGAAGCTTTCTTT. Translating it yields CASSREGASNTEAFF. V is TRBV5-6 and J is TRBJ1-1, with 7 bases lining up with TRBD1. Germline loops: CDR1 SGHDT, CDR2 YYEEEE. Losses at the gene ends were 5 bases for V and 1 base for J; bases not matched to a gene: 8. This CDR3 contains 15 residues.

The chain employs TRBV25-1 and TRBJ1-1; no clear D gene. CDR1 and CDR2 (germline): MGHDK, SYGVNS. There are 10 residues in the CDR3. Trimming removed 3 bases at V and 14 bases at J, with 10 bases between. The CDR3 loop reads CASSEARWFF. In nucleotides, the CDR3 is TGTGCCAGCAGTGAGGCCCGTTGGTTCTTT.

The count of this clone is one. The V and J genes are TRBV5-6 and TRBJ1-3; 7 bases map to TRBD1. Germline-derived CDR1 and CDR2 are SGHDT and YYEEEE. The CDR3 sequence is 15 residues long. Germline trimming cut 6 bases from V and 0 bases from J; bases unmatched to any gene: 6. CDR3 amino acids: CASKTQGGSGNTIYF. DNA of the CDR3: TGTGCCAGCAAGACCCAGGGGGGCTCTGGAAACACCATATATTTT.

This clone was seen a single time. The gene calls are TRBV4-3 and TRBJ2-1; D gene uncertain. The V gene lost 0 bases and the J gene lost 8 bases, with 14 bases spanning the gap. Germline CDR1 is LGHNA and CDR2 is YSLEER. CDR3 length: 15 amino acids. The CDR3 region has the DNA TGCGCCAGCAGCCAAGATTTGGGGTCGTGGGATGAGCAGTTCTTC. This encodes CASSQDLGSWDEQFF.

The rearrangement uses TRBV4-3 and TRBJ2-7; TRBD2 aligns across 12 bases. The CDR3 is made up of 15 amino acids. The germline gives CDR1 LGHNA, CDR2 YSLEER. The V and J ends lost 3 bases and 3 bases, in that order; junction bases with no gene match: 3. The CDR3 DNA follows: TGCGCCAGCAGCCATGGGACTAGCGGGTTCTACGAGCAGTACTTC. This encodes CASSHGTSGFYEQYF.